This TCR beta chain was sequenced in a study of shared clonotypes between healthy human individuals. Notes on the study in general: Non-shared clonotypes had lower generation probabilities than clonotypes shared by all four sorted-subset donors. The study drew on few donors, limiting represented genetic and exposure-history diversity.

About this clone: What it recognizes is unknown.

Generated by immunoSEQ multiplex PCR, the TCRdb table keeps only in-frame clones and is missing some. The data contain some 200,000 clones, approximately 65% of them singletons. Those who donated were healthy HIV-negative adults, with no recent acute infections or vaccinations reported. The CDR3 extends over 15 amino acids. CDR1 is MNHEY and CDR2 is SMNVEV in the germline V gene (reference sequence). After removal of 7 bases from V and 4 bases from J, the junction contained 3 bases not matched to a gene. Material for sequencing was memory CD4+ T cells sorted from blood. The subset denotes: CD45RA-negative fraction. V and J are TRBV27 and TRBJ2-1; 14 bases are a match to TRBD2. The sequence came from a man between 25 and 39 years old in good health. CDR3 sequence reads: CASKGLAGEYNEQFF. As DNA, the CDR3 is TGTGCCAGCAAGGGACTAGCGGGAGAGTACAATGAGCAGTTCTTC.